The entry that follows covers one T cell receptor beta chain sequence. Its antigen is not known. Measured with immunoSEQ multiplex PCR; TCRdb has only the in-frame clones, and not every one. The table has around 210,000 clones, about 94% seen once; the top ten hold around 1.7%. The source of the sample is a study of T cell responses to AZD1222 COVID-19 vaccine. Study results and caveats: Spike-specific TCR breadth and depth went up after people got two AZD1222 doses.

This CDR3 has 13 amino acids. Germline-derived CDR1 and CDR2 are SEHNR and FQNEAQ (reference sequence). V was clipped by 7 bases and J by 1 base, with 10 bases between them. The TCR originated in an adult who received the MenACWY meningococcal vaccine as a control. The V and J genes are TRBV7-9 and TRBJ1-1; D uncertain. Sample: peripheral blood, taken 28 days after the second dose of the MenACWY control vaccine. DNA for the CDR3: TGTGCCAGCACCCTGACCGGGAACACTGAAGCTTTCTTT. Translation gives CASTLTGNTEAFF.